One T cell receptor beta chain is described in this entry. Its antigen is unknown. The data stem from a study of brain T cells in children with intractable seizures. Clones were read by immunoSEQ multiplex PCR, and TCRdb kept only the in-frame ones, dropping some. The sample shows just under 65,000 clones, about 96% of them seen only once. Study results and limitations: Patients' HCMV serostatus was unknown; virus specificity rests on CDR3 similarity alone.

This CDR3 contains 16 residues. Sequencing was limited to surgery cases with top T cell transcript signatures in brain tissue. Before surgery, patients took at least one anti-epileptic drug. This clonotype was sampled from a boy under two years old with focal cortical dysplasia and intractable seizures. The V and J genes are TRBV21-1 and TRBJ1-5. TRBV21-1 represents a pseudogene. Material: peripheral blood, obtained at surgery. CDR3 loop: CASSKREARGNQPQHF. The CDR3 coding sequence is TGTGCCAGCAGCAAAAGGGAGGCTAGGGGCAATCAGCCCCAGCATTTT.